This paragraph covers one TCR beta chain sequence. The sample comes from a study of technical replicates of blood from a handful of donors. Measured with immunoSEQ multiplex PCR; TCRdb has only the in-frame clones, and not every one. The sample contains tens of thousands of clones, 95% to 97% of which appear only once. This CDR3 is 17 amino acids long. Germline values: CDR1 SGHAT, CDR2 FQNNGV. V gave up 7 bases and J gave up 0 bases, with 21 bases separating them. The specimen was T cells isolated from PBMCs. The genes are TRBV11-2 and TRBJ1-1, with no clear D. This receptor was taken from a human donor in good health. The CDR3 reads CASNPMRRGSMNTEAFF. The DNA of the CDR3 is TGTGCCAGCAACCCAATGAGACGGGGTTCAATGAACACTGAAGCTTTCTTT.